Listed below are T cell receptor beta chains from one sample, sequenced in a study of blood T cell repertoires in COVID-19. Assay: immunoSEQ multiplex PCR; the TCRdb copy retains only in-frame clones and omits some. This sample carries fewer than 300,000 clones, under 90% of them seen once, and the ten largest clones take around a tenth. Sample: peripheral blood. The receptor source for this set is a woman aged 50 to 60 who had recovered from COVID-19. CDR3s include the opening cysteine and the closing phenylalanine or tryptophan. The order of the fields is clone size, D gene, J gene, V gene, CDR3 protein, CDR3 DNA. D genes are given only for firm matches. Clone size, where shown, is once, few, many, or a class for clones that have expanded.

size: NA
D: TRBD1
J: TRBJ1-1
V: TRBV6-2/TRBV6-3
CDR3: CASSYRTGGTEAFF
DNA: TGTGCCAGCAGTTACAGGACAGGGGGTACTGAAGCTTTCTTT

size: NA
D: TRBD1
J: TRBJ2-3
V: TRBV10-3
CDR3: CAISEGQGATDTQYF
DNA: TGTGCCATCAGTGAAGGACAGGGGGCCACAGATACGCAGTATTTT

size: NA
D: TRBD2
J: TRBJ2-1
V: TRBV5-6
CDR3: CASSLLRDLGGGWNEQFF
DNA: TGTGCCAGCAGCTTGCTAAGAGACCTTGGGGGGGGATGGAATGAGCAGTTCTTC

size: NA
D: TRBD1
J: TRBJ1-2
V: TRBV7-2
CDR3: CASSTGTGTYYGYTF
DNA: TGTGCCAGCAGCACAGGGACAGGGACCTACTATGGCTACACCTTC

size: many
D: NA
J: TRBJ2-7
V: TRBV21-1
CDR3: CASSARDRIPPYHYEQYF
DNA: TGTGCCAGCAGCGCCCGGGACAGAATTCCCCCGTACCACTACGAGCAGTACTTC

size: NA
D: NA
J: TRBJ2-7
V: TRBV18
CDR3: CASSLEGVGPYEQYF
DNA: TGTGCCAGCTCACTAGAGGGGGTAGGGCCCTACGAGCAGTACTTC

size: NA
D: TRBD1
J: TRBJ2-7
V: TRBV11-3
CDR3: CASSIGTGGYEQYF
DNA: TGTGCCAGCAGCATTGGGACAGGGGGCTACGAGCAGTACTTC

size: NA
D: NA
J: TRBJ1-1
V: TRBV6-6
CDR3: CASSRDGTEAFF
DNA: TGTGCCAGCAGTCGAGACGGGACTGAAGCTTTCTTT

size: NA
D: NA
J: TRBJ2-7
V: TRBV28
CDR3: CNRGRRFTYEQYF
DNA: TGTAATCGGGGGAGGAGGTTCACCTACGAGCAGTACTTC

size: NA
D: NA
J: TRBJ1-1
V: TRBV6-5
CDR3: CASRGWTLGTEAFF
DNA: TGTGCCAGCAGGGGTTGGACTCTGGGGACTGAAGCTTTCTTT

size: NA
D: TRBD1
J: TRBJ1-5
V: TRBV30
CDR3: CAWSPTDRGNQPQHF
DNA: TGTGCCTGGAGTCCTACGGACAGGGGCAATCAGCCCCAGCATTTT

size: NA
D: TRBD1
J: TRBJ1-2
V: TRBV6-5
CDR3: CASSYVGTGGHYTF
DNA: TGTGCCAGCAGTTACGTAGGGACAGGGGGCCACTACACCTTC

size: NA
D: TRBD2
J: TRBJ2-3
V: TRBV27
CDR3: CASSLGGLARTDTQYF
DNA: TGTGCCAGCAGTTTAGGGGGACTAGCTCGCACAGATACGCAGTATTTT

size: NA
D: TRBD1
J: TRBJ1-1
V: TRBV14
CDR3: CASSQLTGGNTEAFF
DNA: TGTGCCAGCAGCCAATTGACAGGGGGGAACACTGAAGCTTTCTTT

size: NA
D: TRBD2
J: TRBJ2-7
V: TRBV6-4
CDR3: CASTERTSGDTYEQYF
DNA: TGTGCCAGCACTGAGAGAACTAGCGGGGATACCTACGAGCAGTACTTC

size: NA
D: NA
J: TRBJ2-5
V: TRBV24-1
CDR3: CATSDLDGQETQYF
DNA: TGTGCCACCAGTGATTTGGACGGGCAAGAGACCCAGTACTTC

size: NA
D: TRBD1
J: TRBJ2-2
V: TRBV7-2
CDR3: CASSSHRGQYTGELFF
DNA: TGTGCCAGCAGCTCCCATAGGGGACAGTACACCGGGGAGCTGTTTTTT

size: NA
D: NA
J: TRBJ1-3
V: TRBV7-2
CDR3: CASSPDRISGNTIYF
DNA: TGTGCCAGCAGTCCAGACAGGATCTCTGGAAACACCATATATTTT

size: NA
D: TRBD2
J: TRBJ2-3
V: TRBV6-5
CDR3: CASATRSLAGDTQYF
DNA: TGTGCCAGTGCGACTAGATCCCTAGCGGGGGATACGCAGTATTTT

size: NA
D: TRBD2
J: TRBJ2-1
V: TRBV28
CDR3: CASNLAGGLNEQFF
DNA: TGTGCCAGCAATCTAGCGGGAGGTTTAAATGAGCAGTTCTTC

size: NA
D: TRBD1
J: TRBJ2-2
V: TRBV4-1
CDR3: CASSQRGQPQVGGELFF
DNA: TGCGCCAGCAGCCAGAGGGGACAGCCCCAAGTGGGCGGGGAGCTGTTTTTT

size: NA
D: NA
J: TRBJ2-1
V: TRBV21-1
CDR3: CASSKLNGHNRDRGDEQFF
DNA: TGTGCCAGCAGCAAACTTAACGGCCATAACAGAGACAGGGGCGATGAGCAGTTCTTC

size: NA
D: NA
J: TRBJ2-7
V: TRBV27
CDR3: CASSFRSSYEQYF
DNA: TGTGCCAGCAGTTTTCGGAGCTCCTACGAGCAGTACTTC

size: NA
D: TRBD1
J: TRBJ1-2
V: TRBV27
CDR3: CASSPRTGLLNYGYTF
DNA: TGTGCCAGCAGTCCACGGACAGGCCTACTTAACTATGGCTACACCTTC

size: NA
D: NA
J: TRBJ1-3
V: TRBV3-1/TRBV3-2
CDR3: CASSQAESGNTIYF
DNA: TGTGCCAGCAGCCAAGCAGAATCTGGAAACACCATATATTTT

size: NA
D: NA
J: TRBJ2-2
V: TRBV9
CDR3: CASSVASGGELFF
DNA: TGTGCCAGCAGCGTAGCGAGTGGCGGGGAGCTGTTTTTT

size: NA
D: NA
J: TRBJ2-2
V: TRBV7-3
CDR3: CASSRGSHTGELFF
DNA: TGTGCCAGCAGCAGAGGGAGCCACACCGGGGAGCTGTTTTTT

size: NA
D: TRBD1
J: TRBJ1-2
V: TRBV28
CDR3: CASSPTGKPNYGYTF
DNA: TGTGCCAGCAGTCCGACAGGGAAGCCTAACTATGGCTACACCTTC

size: NA
D: NA
J: TRBJ2-6
V: TRBV5-8
CDR3: CASSLGSISGANVLTF
DNA: TGTGCCAGCAGCTTGGGTTCCATCTCTGGGGCCAACGTCCTGACTTTC

size: NA
D: TRBD1
J: TRBJ2-7
V: TRBV9
CDR3: CASSRTGGGEQYF
DNA: TGTGCCAGCAGCCGAACAGGGGGCGGCGAGCAGTACTTC

size: many
D: NA
J: TRBJ2-7
V: TRBV4-1
CDR3: CASSQRQDEQYF
DNA: TGCGCCAGCAGCCAACGACAAGACGAGCAGTACTTC

size: NA
D: NA
J: TRBJ2-7
V: TRBV6-2/TRBV6-3
CDR3: CASSYLGSYEQYF
DNA: TGTGCCAGCAGTTATCTAGGATCCTACGAGCAGTACTTC

size: NA
D: NA
J: TRBJ1-4
V: TRBV5-4
CDR3: CASSLGGSGTEKLFF
DNA: TGTGCCAGCAGCTTGGGCGGGTCAGGCACAGAAAAACTGTTTTTT

size: NA
D: NA
J: TRBJ2-7
V: TRBV7-2
CDR3: CASSSWTPVNEQYF
DNA: TGTGCCAGCAGCTCCTGGACACCGGTAAACGAGCAGTACTTC

size: few
D: NA
J: TRBJ2-6
V: TRBV2
CDR3: CASSRDSGANVLTF
DNA: TGTGCCAGCAGCCGGGACTCTGGGGCCAACGTCCTGACTTTC

size: NA
D: TRBD2
J: TRBJ2-7
V: TRBV6-2/TRBV6-3
CDR3: CASSYFPAGVGEQYF
DNA: TGTGCCAGCAGTTACTTCCCAGCGGGAGTGGGTGAGCAGTACTTC

size: once
D: NA
J: TRBJ2-7
V: TRBV28
CDR3: CASSLYPGSYEQYF
DNA: TGTGCCAGCAGTTTATATCCGGGGTCCTACGAGCAGTACTTC

size: NA
D: TRBD2
J: TRBJ2-3
V: TRBV9
CDR3: CASRPSGARTDTQYF
DNA: TGTGCCAGCAGACCTAGCGGGGCCCGCACAGATACGCAGTATTTT

size: NA
D: TRBD2
J: TRBJ2-7
V: TRBV28
CDR3: CASSPGGLAGRTYEQYF
DNA: TGTGCCAGCAGTCCAGGGGGACTAGCGGGACGAACCTACGAGCAGTACTTC

size: once
D: NA
J: TRBJ2-3
V: TRBV9
CDR3: CASSVEVSAYPDTQYF
DNA: TGTGCCAGCAGCGTAGAGGTTAGCGCTTATCCAGATACGCAGTATTTT

size: NA
D: NA
J: TRBJ2-3
V: TRBV28
CDR3: CASTGPVGTDTQYF
DNA: TGTGCCAGCACTGGGCCGGTTGGCACAGATACGCAGTATTTT

size: NA
D: NA
J: TRBJ1-1
V: TRBV9
CDR3: CASSVGGRESAFF
DNA: TGTGCCAGCAGCGTTGGCGGTCGCGAGTCAGCTTTCTTT

size: NA
D: TRBD2
J: TRBJ2-7
V: TRBV5-6
CDR3: CASSGTGGGHRYEQYF
DNA: TGTGCCAGCAGCGGGACGGGAGGGGGGCATCGCTACGAGCAGTACTTC

size: NA
D: TRBD2
J: TRBJ2-3
V: TRBV9
CDR3: CASQASGGTDTQYF
DNA: TGTGCCAGCCAGGCCAGCGGGGGTACAGATACGCAGTATTTT

size: NA
D: TRBD2
J: TRBJ2-7
V: TRBV5-4
CDR3: CASSRPASTSVYEQYF
DNA: TGTGCCAGCAGCCGTCCCGCGTCGACTAGCGTCTACGAGCAGTACTTC

size: NA
D: TRBD1
J: TRBJ1-2
V: TRBV4-1
CDR3: CASSQGRRTGAQNYGYTF
DNA: TGCGCCAGCAGCCAAGGGAGGAGGACAGGGGCGCAAAACTATGGCTACACCTTC

size: NA
D: TRBD2
J: TRBJ2-1
V: TRBV19
CDR3: CASGGLAGVSSYNEQFF
DNA: TGTGCCAGTGGAGGACTAGCGGGGGTTAGCTCCTACAATGAGCAGTTCTTC

size: once
D: TRBD2
J: TRBJ2-5
V: TRBV2
CDR3: CASTATGLAGAETQYF
DNA: TGTGCCAGCACTGCTACTGGACTAGCGGGAGCAGAGACCCAGTACTTC

size: once
D: TRBD1
J: TRBJ1-4
V: TRBV2
CDR3: CASSPLQGGVEKLFF
DNA: TGTGCCAGCAGTCCGTTACAGGGGGGTGTTGAAAAACTGTTTTTT

size: once
D: NA
J: TRBJ1-2
V: TRBV5-1
CDR3: CASREDSSANYGYTF
DNA: TGCGCCAGCAGGGAAGACTCCTCTGCGAACTATGGCTACACCTTC

size: once
D: TRBD1
J: TRBJ1-3
V: TRBV6-1
CDR3: CASSEQHPGQGYTIYF
DNA: TGTGCCAGCAGTGAACAACACCCGGGACAGGGGTACACCATATATTTT